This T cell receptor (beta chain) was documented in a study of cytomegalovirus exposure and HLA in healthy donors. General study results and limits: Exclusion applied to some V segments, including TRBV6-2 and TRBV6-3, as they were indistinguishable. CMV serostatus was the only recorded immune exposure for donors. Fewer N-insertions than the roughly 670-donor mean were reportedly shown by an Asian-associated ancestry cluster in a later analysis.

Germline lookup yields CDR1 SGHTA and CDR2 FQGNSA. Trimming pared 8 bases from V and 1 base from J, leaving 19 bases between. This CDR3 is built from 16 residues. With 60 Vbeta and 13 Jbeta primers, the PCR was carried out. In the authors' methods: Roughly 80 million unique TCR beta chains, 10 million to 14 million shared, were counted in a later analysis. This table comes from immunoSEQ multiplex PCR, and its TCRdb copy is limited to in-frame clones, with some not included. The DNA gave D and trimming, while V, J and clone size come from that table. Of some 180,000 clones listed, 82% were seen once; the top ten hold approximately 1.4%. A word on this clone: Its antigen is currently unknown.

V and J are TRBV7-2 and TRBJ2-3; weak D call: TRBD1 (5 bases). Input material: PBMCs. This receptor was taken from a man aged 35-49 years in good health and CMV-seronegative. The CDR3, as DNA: TGTGCCAGCCAAAAACAGGCTGCGGCGGGCACAGATACGCAGTATTTT. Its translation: CASQKQAAAGTDTQYF.